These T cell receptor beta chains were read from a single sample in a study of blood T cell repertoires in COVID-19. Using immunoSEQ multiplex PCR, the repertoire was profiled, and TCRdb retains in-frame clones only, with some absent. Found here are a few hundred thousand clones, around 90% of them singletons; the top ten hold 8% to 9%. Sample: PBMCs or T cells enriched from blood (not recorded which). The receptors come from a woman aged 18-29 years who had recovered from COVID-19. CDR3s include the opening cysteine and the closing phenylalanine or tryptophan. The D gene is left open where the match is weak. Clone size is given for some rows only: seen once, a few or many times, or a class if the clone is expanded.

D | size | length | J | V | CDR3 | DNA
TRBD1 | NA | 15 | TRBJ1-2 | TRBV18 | CASSPTGGSSYGYTF | TGTGCCAGCTCACCGACAGGGGGCTCCTCCTATGGCTACACCTTC
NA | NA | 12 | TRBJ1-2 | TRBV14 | CASSHADYGYTF | TGTGCCAGCAGCCACGCGGACTATGGCTACACCTTC
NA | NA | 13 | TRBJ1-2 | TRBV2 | CASSDEGVGGYTF | TGTGCCAGCAGTGATGAGGGGGTGGGTGGCTACACCTTC
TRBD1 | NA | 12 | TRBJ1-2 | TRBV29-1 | CSVDEGALGYTF | TGCAGCGTTGATGAGGGGGCTCTTGGCTACACCTTC
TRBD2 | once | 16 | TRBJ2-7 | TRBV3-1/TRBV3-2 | CASSQDTGTTTYEQYF | TGTGCCAGCAGCCAGGATACCGGGACTACAACCTACGAGCAGTACTTC
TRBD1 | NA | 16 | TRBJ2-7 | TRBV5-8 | CASSSGGWDGHYEQYF | TGTGCCAGCAGCTCAGGGGGTTGGGACGGCCACTACGAGCAGTACTTC
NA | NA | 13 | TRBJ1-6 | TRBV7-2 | CASSLVPGSPLHF | TGTGCCAGCAGCTTAGTACCGGGTTCACCCCTCCACTTT
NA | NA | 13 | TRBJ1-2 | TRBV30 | CAWSTYAGNGYTF | TGTGCCTGGAGTACATACGCAGGGAATGGCTACACCTTC
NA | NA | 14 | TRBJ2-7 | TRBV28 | CASKWGLSSYEQYF | TGTGCCAGCAAATGGGGACTCAGCTCCTACGAGCAGTACTTC
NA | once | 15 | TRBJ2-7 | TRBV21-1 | CASSDRDRTSYEQYF | TGTGCCAGCAGCGACCGGGACAGGACCTCCTACGAGCAGTACTTC
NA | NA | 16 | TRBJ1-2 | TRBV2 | CASSGREGSSHYGYTF | TGTGCCAGCAGTGGGAGAGAGGGATCATCCCACTATGGCTACACCTTC
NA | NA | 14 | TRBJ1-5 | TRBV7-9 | CASSLDAGNQPQHF | TGTGCCAGCAGCCTAGACGCAGGGAATCAGCCCCAGCATTTT
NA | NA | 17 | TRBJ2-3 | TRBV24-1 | CATSVVLGGNSTDTQYF | TGTGCCACCAGTGTCGTCTTGGGGGGAAATAGCACAGATACGCAGTATTTT
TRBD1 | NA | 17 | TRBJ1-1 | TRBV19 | CASSPSTGQAMNTEAFF | TGTGCCAGTAGCCCCTCGACGGGACAGGCCATGAACACTGAAGCTTTCTTT
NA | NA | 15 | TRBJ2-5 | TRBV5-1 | CASSMGDRRQETQYF | TGCGCCAGCAGCATGGGAGACAGACGACAAGAGACCCAGTACTTC
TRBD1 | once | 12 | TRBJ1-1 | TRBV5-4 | CASSLRGLGAFF | TGTGCCAGCAGCTTGAGGGGGCTCGGAGCTTTCTTT
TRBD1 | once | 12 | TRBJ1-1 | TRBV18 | CASSPAGQGSFF | TGTGCCAGCTCACCAGCGGGACAGGGGTCTTTCTTT
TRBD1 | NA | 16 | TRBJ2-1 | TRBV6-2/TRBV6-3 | CASSYHGTGEYNEQFF | TGTGCCAGCAGTTACCACGGGACAGGGGAGTACAATGAGCAGTTCTTC
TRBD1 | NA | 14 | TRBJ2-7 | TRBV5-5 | CASTPGQGSYEQYF | TGTGCCAGCACCCCGGGACAGGGATCCTACGAGCAGTACTTC
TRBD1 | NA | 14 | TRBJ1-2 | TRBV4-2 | CASSQQGAGYGYTF | TGTGCCAGCAGCCAACAGGGGGCAGGATATGGCTACACCTTC
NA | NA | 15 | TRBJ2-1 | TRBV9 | CASSVDSLSYNEQFF | TGTGCCAGCAGCGTAGACAGTCTCTCCTACAATGAGCAGTTCTTC
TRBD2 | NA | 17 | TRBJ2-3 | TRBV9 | CASSARTSGSSTDTQYF | TGTGCCAGCAGCGCCAGGACTAGCGGAAGTAGCACAGATACGCAGTATTTT
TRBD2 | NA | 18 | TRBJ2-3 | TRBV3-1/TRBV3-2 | CASSQVSTSGGAEDTQYF | TGTGCCAGCAGCCAAGTATCGACTAGCGGGGGGGCCGAAGATACGCAGTATTTT
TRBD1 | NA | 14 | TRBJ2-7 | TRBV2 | CASSPRQGAREQYF | TGTGCCAGCAGTCCACGACAGGGGGCCCGGGAGCAGTACTTC
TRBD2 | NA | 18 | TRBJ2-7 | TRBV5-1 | CASSLVERLAGGGSEQYF | TGCGCCAGCAGCTTGGTGGAGCGACTAGCGGGAGGGGGATCCGAGCAGTACTTC
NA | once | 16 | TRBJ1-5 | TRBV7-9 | CASSLTTGGANQPQHF | TGTGCCAGCAGCTTAACCACTGGGGGGGCCAATCAGCCCCAGCATTTT
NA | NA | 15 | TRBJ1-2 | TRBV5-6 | CASSLATSARYGYTF | TGTGCCAGCAGCTTGGCGACATCCGCCCGCTATGGCTACACCTTC
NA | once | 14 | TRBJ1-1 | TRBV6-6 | CASSTPQGNTEAFF | TGTGCCAGCAGTACCCCACAGGGTAACACTGAAGCTTTCTTT
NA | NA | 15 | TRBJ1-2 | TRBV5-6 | CASSLDRTTGYGYTF | TGTGCCAGCAGTCTTGACAGGACGACCGGGTATGGCTACACCTTC
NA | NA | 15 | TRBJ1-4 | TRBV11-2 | CASSKDGLTNEKLFF | TGTGCCAGCAGCAAGGACGGACTAACTAATGAAAAACTGTTTTTT
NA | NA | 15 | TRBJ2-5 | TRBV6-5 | CASSYSIRELETQYF | TGTGCCAGCAGTTACTCGATTCGGGAGTTAGAGACCCAGTACTTC
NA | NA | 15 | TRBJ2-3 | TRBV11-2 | CASSLDWTYTDTQYF | TGTGCCAGCAGCTTAGACTGGACTTACACAGATACGCAGTATTTT
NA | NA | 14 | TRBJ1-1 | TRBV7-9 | CASSLDHRNTEAFF | TGTGCCAGCAGCTTAGATCACAGAAACACTGAAGCTTTCTTT
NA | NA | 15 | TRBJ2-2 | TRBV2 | CASGPPGGNTGELFF | TGTGCCAGTGGGCCTCCCGGAGGGAACACCGGGGAGCTGTTTTTT
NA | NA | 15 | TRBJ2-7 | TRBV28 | CASSNRGQTSYEQYF | TGTGCCAGCAGCAACCGCGGACAGACTTCCTACGAGCAGTACTTC
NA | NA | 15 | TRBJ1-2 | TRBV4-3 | CASSQGAGEGYGYTF | TGCGCCAGCAGCCAAGGGGCGGGGGAGGGCTATGGCTACACCTTC
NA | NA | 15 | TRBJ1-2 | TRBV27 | CASSPREGVVYGYTF | TGTGCCAGCAGTCCTCGGGAGGGAGTAGTCTATGGCTACACCTTC
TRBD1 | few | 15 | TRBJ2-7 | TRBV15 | CATSRGMTGKAEQYF | TGTGCCACCAGCAGGGGGATGACAGGGAAGGCCGAGCAGTACTTC
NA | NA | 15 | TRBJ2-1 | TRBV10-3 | CAISVISSPRNEQFF | TGTGCCATCAGTGTAATTTCTAGCCCGAGGAATGAGCAGTTCTTC
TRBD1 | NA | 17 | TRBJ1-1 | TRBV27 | CASSLYSSRQGRAEAFF | TGTGCCAGCAGTTTATATTCGTCGAGACAGGGCAGGGCTGAAGCTTTCTTT
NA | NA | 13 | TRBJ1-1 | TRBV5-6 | CASSLVRDTEAFF | TGTGCCAGCAGCCTTGTCAGGGACACTGAAGCTTTCTTT